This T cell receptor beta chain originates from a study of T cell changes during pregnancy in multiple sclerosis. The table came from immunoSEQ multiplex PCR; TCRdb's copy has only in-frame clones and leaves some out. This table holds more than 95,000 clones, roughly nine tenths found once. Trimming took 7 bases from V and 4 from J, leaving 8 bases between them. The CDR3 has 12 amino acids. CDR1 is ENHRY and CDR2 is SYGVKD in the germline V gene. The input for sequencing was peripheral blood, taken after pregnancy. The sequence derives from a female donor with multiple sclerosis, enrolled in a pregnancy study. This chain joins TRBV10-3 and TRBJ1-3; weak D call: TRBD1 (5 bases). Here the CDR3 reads CAIKQAGNTIYF. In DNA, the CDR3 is TGTGCCATCAAACAGGCAGGAAACACCATATATTTT.